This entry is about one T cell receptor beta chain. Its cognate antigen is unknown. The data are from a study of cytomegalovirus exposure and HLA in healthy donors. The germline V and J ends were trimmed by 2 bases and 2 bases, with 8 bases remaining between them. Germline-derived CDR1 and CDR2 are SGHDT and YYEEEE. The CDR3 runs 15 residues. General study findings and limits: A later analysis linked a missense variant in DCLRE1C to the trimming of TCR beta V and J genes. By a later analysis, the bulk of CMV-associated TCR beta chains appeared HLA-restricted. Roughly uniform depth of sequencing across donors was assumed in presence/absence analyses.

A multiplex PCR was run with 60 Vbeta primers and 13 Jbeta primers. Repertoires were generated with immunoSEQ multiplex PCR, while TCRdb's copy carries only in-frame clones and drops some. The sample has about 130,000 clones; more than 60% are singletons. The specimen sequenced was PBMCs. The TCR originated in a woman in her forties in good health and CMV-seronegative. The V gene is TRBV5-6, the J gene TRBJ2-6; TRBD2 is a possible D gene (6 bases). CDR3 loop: CASSFGGTGANVLTF. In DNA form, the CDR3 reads TGTGCCAGCAGCTTTGGAGGGACTGGGGCCAACGTCCTGACTTTC.